These T cell receptor beta chains were read from a single sample in a study of Ad26.COV2.S vaccination and SARS-CoV-2 variants. The data were produced by immunoSEQ multiplex PCR, yet TCRdb's version contains in-frame clones alone and is incomplete. The sample lists about 500,000 clones; 80% to 90% were seen once. The material was peripheral blood, obtained in a trial of Ad26.COV2.S vaccine versus placebo. Receptors originate from a person between 18 and 65 years old who received the Ad26.COV2.S COVID-19 vaccine or a placebo. The CDR3 runs from the conserved cysteine through the conserved F or W. The D gene is left open where the match is weak. Clone size, where shown, is once, few, many, or a class for clones that have expanded.

J,size,V,D,DNA,CDR3
TRBJ2-7,.,TRBV4-1,.,TGCGCCAGCAGCCGGCAAGGGGACCCCTACGAGCAGTACTTC,CASSRQGDPYEQYF
TRBJ2-2,.,TRBV11-2,.,TGTGCCAGCAGCCCTCTCGGTTCCGGGGAGCTGTTTTTT,CASSPLGSGELFF
TRBJ2-1,.,TRBV24-1,.,TGTGCCACCAGTGAGGCCGGGACTTTCTCCTACAATGAGCAGTTCTTC,CATSEAGTFSYNEQFF
TRBJ2-4,once,TRBV18,TRBD1,TGTGCCAGCTCACCGTTCAGGGGGCTAGCCAAAAACATTCAGTACTTC,CASSPFRGLAKNIQYF
TRBJ1-2,.,TRBV18,.,TGTGCCAGCTCACTCGGGGTCAACTATGGCTACACCTTC,CASSLGVNYGYTF
TRBJ1-4,.,TRBV4-1,TRBD1,TGCGCCAGCAGCCAAGGGGGAACAGGGGGCTATGAAAAACTGTTTTTT,CASSQGGTGGYEKLFF
TRBJ1-2,.,TRBV9,.,TGTGCCAGCAGCTCCTACTCCGGTTTCGATCCCTATGGCTACACCTTC,CASSSYSGFDPYGYTF
TRBJ2-7,.,TRBV27,TRBD1,TGTGCCAGCAGTTCGGGGACAGAAATCTACGAGCAGTACTTC,CASSSGTEIYEQYF
TRBJ2-5,.,TRBV2,.,TGTGCCAGCAGTGGCGCGGAGGGATCTCAAGAGACCCAGTACTTC,CASSGAEGSQETQYF
TRBJ2-7,.,TRBV2,.,TGTGCCAGCAGTAATCCCCAGGGGCAAGGCAACGAGCAGTACTTC,CASSNPQGQGNEQYF
TRBJ2-1,once,TRBV18,.,TGTGCCAGCTCACCGTCGGCATACAATGAGCAGTTCTTC,CASSPSAYNEQFF
TRBJ2-2,.,TRBV28,.,TGTGCCAGCAGGATTGGAAGGGAGGTTGGCGGGGAGCTGTTTTTT,CASRIGREVGGELFF
TRBJ2-2,once,TRBV5-4,TRBD2,TGTGCCAGCAGCGGCGCCGACGGGGGGTTGAAAAACACCGGGGAGCTGTTTTTT,CASSGADGGLKNTGELFF
TRBJ2-2,.,TRBV7-8,TRBD2,TGTGCCAGCAGCTTAGGACTAGCCACGGCCGGGGAGCTGTTTTTT,CASSLGLATAGELFF
TRBJ2-1,.,TRBV6-5,.,TGTGCCAGCTTAGGGGGAGGGGGACTTAACAATGAGCAGTTCTTC,CASLGGGGLNNEQFF
TRBJ1-4,.,TRBV21-1,.,TGTGCCAGCAGCAAATGCGAGGTTTACGGGGCAACTAATGAAAAACTGTTTTTT,CASSKCEVYGATNEKLFF
TRBJ1-2,.,TRBV14,.,TGTGCCAGCAGCCAAGTTCAGGTCCCCCGAAATGAGGATGGCTACACCTTC,CASSQVQVPRNEDGYTF
TRBJ2-1,.,TRBV6-6,.,TGTGCCAGCAACCTTCAGGGGCATGAGCAGTTCTTC,CASNLQGHEQFF
TRBJ1-3,.,TRBV5-6,.,TGTGCCAGCAGCTTGCGTGACGGAAACACCATATATTTT,CASSLRDGNTIYF
TRBJ1-1,.,TRBV7-9,.,TGTGCCAGCAGCTTAGGGGTGACTGGTGAAGCTTTCTTT,CASSLGVTGEAFF
TRBJ2-5,.,TRBV5-1,.,TGCGCCAGCAGCTTGGCTCGCGGACAAGAGACCCAGTACTTC,CASSLARGQETQYF
TRBJ2-2,.,TRBV28,.,TGTGCCAGCAGTTTAAGGACGGCGAACACCGGGGAGCTGTTTTTT,CASSLRTANTGELFF
TRBJ2-2,.,TRBV7-9,.,TGTGCCAGCAGCCTGCTTGGGGACACCGGGGAGCTGTTTTTT,CASSLLGDTGELFF
TRBJ2-3,.,TRBV19,.,TGTGCCAGTAGGGGGACGGGGATGAGGATCGATACGCAGTATTTT,CASRGTGMRIDTQYF
TRBJ1-1,.,TRBV5-6,.,TGTGCCAGCTTGGGGGTTTATGGGAACACTGAAGCTTTCTTT,CASLGVYGNTEAFF
TRBJ1-2,.,TRBV4-1,.,TGCGCCAGCAGCCAAGATGAATTCAACTATGGCTACACCTTC,CASSQDEFNYGYTF
TRBJ2-1,.,TRBV7-8,.,TGTGCCAGCAGCTTATCGGGGGAGCAGTTCTTC,CASSLSGEQFF
TRBJ2-5,.,TRBV2,.,TGTGCCAGCAGCGGGGAGGTCCAAGAGACCCAGTACTTC,CASSGEVQETQYF
TRBJ2-6,.,TRBV9,.,TGTGCCAGCAGCGTAGGCGTCAGACCCTCTGGGGCCAACGTCCTGACTTTC,CASSVGVRPSGANVLTF
TRBJ2-1,.,TRBV18,.,TGTGCCAGCTCACCTTCCGAGGGGTCCTACAATGAGCAGTTCTTC,CASSPSEGSYNEQFF
TRBJ2-4,.,TRBV30,.,TGTGCCTGGGAGGGACTAGCCAAAAACATTCAGTACTTC,CAWEGLAKNIQYF
TRBJ2-5,.,TRBV27,TRBD1,TGTGCCAGCAGTTTTTGGGACAGGAAAGAGACCCAGTACTTC,CASSFWDRKETQYF
TRBJ1-2,.,TRBV6-5,TRBD1,TGTGCCAGCAGTAAACCCGGACAGGGGGCGTATGGCTACACCTTC,CASSKPGQGAYGYTF
TRBJ2-5,.,TRBV7-9,.,TGTGCCAGCAGCCTTAATGGGGCCGGGGTAAGAGAGACCCAGTACTTC,CASSLNGAGVRETQYF
TRBJ2-5,.,TRBV19,TRBD1,TGTGCCAGCCGCCCCAGGGCGGACAGGATTCAAGAGACCCAGTACTTC,CASRPRADRIQETQYF
TRBJ1-5,.,TRBV19,.,TGTGCCAGTAGTATGGATAGGGATCCCTCGGCCCAGCATTTT,CASSMDRDPSAQHF
TRBJ1-4,.,TRBV11-2,.,TGTGCCAGCAGCTTACGGGTCAGTTCCGAAGCAAATGAAAAACTGTTTTTT,CASSLRVSSEANEKLFF
TRBJ1-3,.,TRBV30,.,TGTGCCTGGAGCGCAGGACCGCGCTCTGGAAACACCATATATTTT,CAWSAGPRSGNTIYF
TRBJ1-5,.,TRBV6-5,TRBD1,TGTGCCAGCAGTTACCTGACAGGGGTCGGTCAGCCCCAGCATTTT,CASSYLTGVGQPQHF
TRBJ1-3,.,TRBV2,.,TGTGCCAGCGCTGGACTGCCCTCTGGAAACACCATATATTTT,CASAGLPSGNTIYF
TRBJ2-7,many,TRBV7-8,.,TGTGCCAGCAGCCTGGGGGAGTTTAACTACGAGCAGTACTTC,CASSLGEFNYEQYF
TRBJ2-7,.,TRBV27,TRBD2,TGTGCCAGCAGTAGTGGGAGGGCCTCTTACGAGCAGTACTTC,CASSSGRASYEQYF